The 13 T cell receptor beta chains below were found in one sample sequenced in a study of Graves' ophthalmopathy and Graves' hyperthyroidism. Amplification of TCR beta CDR3 regions used RNA transcripts. Amplification began with first-round RT-PCR using HTBI primers, then second-round multiplex PCR was performed. A single record per CDR3 protein comes from TCRdb applying MiXCR to the multiplex PCR reads. The sample shows 400,000 or so distinct CDR3 sequences, roughly 15% of them seen only once. Input material: peripheral blood. These receptors were taken from a woman aged 18-35 years with stable Graves' hyperthyroidism.

This clonotype has ten or more counts. The chain has TRBV19 and TRBJ1-1, with D possibly TRBD1 on 5 matching bases. CDR3 size: 13 residues. Trimming removed 6 bases from V and 1 base from J, with 9 bases in between. Per germline, CDR1 LNHDA and CDR2 SQIVND (reference sequence). The CDR3 nucleotides read TGTGCCAGTAGGGGGGTCACGAACACTGAAGCTTTCTTT. Residues: CASRGVTNTEAFF.

This clonotype was recorded many times. The genes are TRBV12-5 and TRBJ1-2, with a possible D match to TRBD1 (6 bases). Germline V gene data show CDR1 as LGHNT and CDR2 as FRNRAP. Trimming cost V 7 bases and J 4 bases, with 16 bases left between them. This CDR3 contains 14 residues. DNA of the CDR3: TGTGCTAGTGCCTTAGGAGGGGGTGGCTATGGCTACACCTTC. It specifies CASALGGGGYGYTF.

The table lists this clonotype with many counts. The gene calls are TRBV19 and TRBJ1-1; 10 nucleotides line up with TRBD1. CDR1 is LNHDA and CDR2 is SQIVND in the germline V gene (reference sequence). Germline trimming cut 7 bases from V and 4 bases from J; bases unmatched to any gene: 6. The CDR3 has 14 residues. CDR3: CASTPRTGGTEAFF. The CDR3, as DNA: TGTGCCAGTACCCCGAGGACAGGGGGCACTGAAGCTTTCTTT.

The chain carries TRBV10-3 and TRBJ2-3; D is unclear. The CDR3 is 15 amino acids. The germline V gene encodes CDR1 ENHRY and CDR2 SYGVKD. V lost 0 bases to trimming and J lost 2 bases, with 9 bases between them. The CDR3 protein is CAISESTHVTDTQYF. The CDR3 coding sequence is TGTGCCATCAGTGAGTCGACCCATGTCACAGATACGCAGTATTTT.

The table lists this clonotype with a count of one. The final CDR3 position lacks the conserved phenylalanine or tryptophan, pointing to a likely read error. The genes are TRBV7-2 and TRBJ1-1; no clear D. V lost 4 bases, J lost 1 base, and 7 bases lay in between. The V gene's germline CDR1 is SGHTA and CDR2 FQGNSA. CDR3 length: 13 residues. CDR3 bases: TGTGCCAGCAGCTGGACCGGGAACACTGAAGCTTTCGTT. Residues: CASSWTGNTEAFV.

Details on this clonotype: Since no conserved phenylalanine or tryptophan closes the CDR3, a read error is the likely cause. This chain uses TRBV4-2 with TRBJ1-1; possibly TRBD1 for D (5 bases). CDR3 length equals 15 residues. CDR1 is LGHNA and CDR2 is YNFKEQ in the germline V gene. V was cut by 3 bases and J by 1 base, with 12 bases left in between. In DNA form, the CDR3 reads TGTGCCAGCAGCCATCTGGACGGACAGAACACTGAAGCTTTCTAT. Protein product: CASSHLDGQNTEAFY.

In this sample, this clonotype turned up many times. This rearrangement joins TRBV20-1 to TRBJ2-5, with TRBD2 matching over 7 bases. CDR3 length: 12 amino acids. CDR1 is DFQATT, CDR2 SNEGSKA, per germline (reference sequence). The V and J ends lost 4 bases and 5 bases, in that order; junction bases with no gene match: 4. For the CDR3, the DNA is TGCAGTGCTACCCCCGGGGGGGAGACCCAGTACTTC. Its translation is CSATPGGETQYF.

The chain links TRBV6-5 to TRBJ1-5; D possibly corresponds to TRBD1 (6 bases). Trimming left V 5 bases short and J 6 bases short, with 14 bases between. The germline CDR1 and CDR2 sequences are MNHEY and SVGAGI. This CDR3 is 14 amino acids long. As DNA, the CDR3 is TGTGCCAGCAGTCCGGCGGGGGCGGGTCAGCCCCAGCATTTT. It is translated as CASSPAGAGQPQHF.

The table lists this clonotype with a count of one. The rearrangement uses TRBV27 and TRBJ2-7, with D perhaps matching TRBD2 (6 bases). V lost 5 bases, J lost 0 bases, and 14 bases lay in between. The CDR3 runs to 15 residues. Per germline, CDR1 MNHEY and CDR2 SMNVEV (reference sequence). CDR3 sequence (DNA): TGTGCCAGCAGTAGGGGTGCTAGCGACTCCTACGAGCAGTACTTC. Translation: CASSRGASDSYEQYF.

This clonotype occurred many times. The rearrangement uses TRBV9 and TRBJ1-6; D unresolved. The CDR3 covers 14 residues. The V end lost 1 base, the J end lost 6 bases, and 8 bases lay between the germline ends. The germline V gene has CDR1 SGDLS and CDR2 YYNGEE. In nucleotides, the CDR3 is TGTGCCAGCAGCGTAAGGCAGTTTAATTCACCCCTCCACTTT. Protein: CASSVRQFNSPLHF.

This clonotype was seen many times. V is TRBV15 and J is TRBJ1-1, with D maybe TRBD1 (5 bases). The CDR3 has 14 residues. CDR1 and CDR2 from the germline V gene are LNHNV and YYDKDF (reference sequence). V lost 8 bases and J lost 5, with 18 bases in between. The CDR3 DNA reads as TGTGCCACCGCTCCGCTGCGGGGGGAGACTGAAGCTTTCTTT. It codes for CATAPLRGETEAFF.

This clonotype was picked up one time. The rearrangement uses TRBV6-5 and TRBJ1-1, with D unclear. This CDR3 has 15 residues. V lost 2 bases and J lost 3, with 13 bases in between. In germline, CDR1 is MNHEY, CDR2 SVGAGI. The CDR3 loop is CASSYRGVMDTEAFF. For the CDR3, the DNA is TGTGCCAGCAGTTACCGCGGGGTCATGGACACTGAAGCTTTCTTT.

The chain couples TRBV19 to TRBJ2-2; 10 bases line up with TRBD2. Trimming took 0 bases from V and 7 from J; bases not matched to a gene: 5. Germline V gene data show CDR1 as LNHDA and CDR2 as SQIVND (reference sequence). The CDR3 loop spans 16 amino acids. CDR3 DNA sequence: TGTGCCAGTAGTATAGATACCGGGACTAGCGTCGGGGAGCTGTTTTTT. Residues: CASSIDTGTSVGELFF.